This T cell receptor beta chain was identified in a study of blood T cell repertoires in COVID-19. Overall study: COVID-19 samples from acute and convalescent phases originated in the United States, Italy and Spain. Nucleic acid was either cDNA or gDNA, and it came from T cells, B-cell-depleted T cells, or PBMCs.

The CDR3 runs to 16 residues. After removal of 3 bases from V and 6 bases from J, the junction contained 6 bases not matched to a gene. Per the germline V gene, CDR1 is SGHNT and CDR2 is YYREEE (reference sequence). As processed by the authors: Counts of nucleated cells, estimated from reference gene primer amplification, were obtained. Assay: immunoSEQ multiplex PCR; the TCRdb copy retains only in-frame clones and omits some. The V and J calls and clone size come from that table; D and trimming were worked out from the DNA. The sample has over 150,000 clones; 80% to 90% are singletons. The gene calls are TRBV5-4 and TRBJ2-2; TRBD2 agrees at 12 bases. The TCR comes from a woman over 75 with acute or convalescent COVID-19. Sequenced sample: peripheral blood. The CDR3 loop is CASSSTSGRLPGELFF. In nucleotides, the CDR3 is TGTGCCAGCAGCTCCACTAGCGGGAGGTTACCCGGGGAGCTGTTTTTT.